These T cell receptor beta chains were read from a single sample in a study of beta chain features in type 1 diabetes. Only in-frame clones appear in the TCRdb table, and some are missing; sequencing was by immunoSEQ multiplex PCR. In the table there are 640,000 or so clones, under 15% of which are singletons. The sample was naive CD4+ T cells from blood. These receptors all stem from a man aged 18 to 35 with type 1 diabetes. Both conserved end residues are part of each CDR3. The D gene is left open where the match is weak. Clone size is not always given. Where it is, it says once, few, many or a class for expanded clones.

DNA,CDR3,J,D,size,V,length
TGCGCCAGCAGCCAAGTCTACCCTCAGGCAGATACGCAGTATTTT,CASSQVYPQADTQYF,TRBJ2-3,-,few,TRBV4-1,15
TGCGCCAGCAGCCAAGGATCAGACCAAAACGCGTACGAGCAGTACTTC,CASSQGSDQNAYEQYF,TRBJ2-7,-,-,TRBV4-1,16
TGTGCCAGCAGTGGAGACCCCGGGTCATCAACCTACGAGCAGTACTTC,CASSGDPGSSTYEQYF,TRBJ2-7,-,-,TRBV28,16
TGTGCCAGCAGTCCTGACAGGGTTGGCGGGGAGCTGTTTTTT,CASSPDRVGGELFF,TRBJ2-2,TRBD1,few,TRBV27,14
TGTGCCAGCAGCAACCTTTTGCCTGGGGCCAACGTCCTGACTTTC,CASSNLLPGANVLTF,TRBJ2-6,-,few,TRBV9,15
TGTGCCAGCGCGGAAACAACCATATATTTT,CASAETTIYF,TRBJ1-3,-,few,TRBV2,10
TGTGCCAGCAGCTTTACACCCACGGAGGAAAAACTGTTTTTT,CASSFTPTEEKLFF,TRBJ1-4,-,few,TRBV7-9,14
TGTGCCAGCAGCTCCTCCCCGACGGGTTTGAGCAATCAGCCCCAGCATTTT,CASSSSPTGLSNQPQHF,TRBJ1-5,-,-,TRBV7-8,17
TGTGCCAGCAGCTTTCCCTCCCGGGATCCGGGGGCCACAGATACGCAGTATTTT,CASSFPSRDPGATDTQYF,TRBJ2-3,-,few,TRBV7-9,18
TGTGCCAGCAGAGAGAGAACCTCCGAGCAGTACTTC,CASRERTSEQYF,TRBJ2-7,-,-,TRBV27,12
TGTGCCACCAGCAGAGGGCCAGGGGCCACTATGGGTGGCTACACCTTC,CATSRGPGATMGGYTF,TRBJ1-2,-,few,TRBV15,16
TGCGCCAGCAGCTTGGAGGGCCAACTGGAAGATACGCAGTATTTT,CASSLEGQLEDTQYF,TRBJ2-3,-,few,TRBV5-1,15
TGTGCCAGCAGGGAGGGGGCATCCGGCGAGCAGTACTTC,CASREGASGEQYF,TRBJ2-7,-,-,TRBV2,13
TGCGCCAGCAGCCCTGGTACAGGGGTGAACACTGAAGCTTTCTTT,CASSPGTGVNTEAFF,TRBJ1-1,TRBD1,-,TRBV5-1,15
TGCAGCGTTGCGGGGGAAGGGGACGAGCAGTACTTC,CSVAGEGDEQYF,TRBJ2-7,-,-,TRBV29-1,12
TGTGCCAGCAGAGTGAACAGGGCCATCAATCAGCCCCAGCATTTT,CASRVNRAINQPQHF,TRBJ1-5,-,-,TRBV27,15
TGTGCCAGCAGCACCTACGGCGAGTCCGGGGAGCTGTTTTTT,CASSTYGESGELFF,TRBJ2-2,-,-,TRBV7-9,14
TGTGCCAGCAGCTTGATAAACAGGGCTTCGGCAGATACGCAGTATTTT,CASSLINRASADTQYF,TRBJ2-3,-,few,TRBV5-6,16
TGTGCCAGCTCACCACCGGGGTCGCCGGAGACCCAGTACTTC,CASSPPGSPETQYF,TRBJ2-5,-,-,TRBV18,14
TGTGCCATCAGTGAGTCGGCTAGCGGGGGCTTGGAGACCCAGTACTTC,CAISESASGGLETQYF,TRBJ2-5,TRBD2,few,TRBV10-3,16
TGTGCCGGCCGGGACACCATAGGAGGGTATGGCTACACCTTC,CAGRDTIGGYGYTF,TRBJ1-2,-,few,TRBV10-3,14
TGTGCCTGGAGTGTAGGCCGGGCAGGGACCACTGAAGCTTTCTTT,CAWSVGRAGTTEAFF,TRBJ1-1,-,-,TRBV30,15
TGTGCCTGGCCGAACAGGGTGAACACTGAAGCTTTCTTT,CAWPNRVNTEAFF,TRBJ1-1,-,few,TRBV30,13
TGTGCCAGTAGTATGGAAGGGTTCGACTATGGCTACACCTTC,CASSMEGFDYGYTF,TRBJ1-2,-,few,TRBV19,14
TGTGCCAGCAGCGTAGTCGGTCCCAGCTCCTACAATGAGCAGTTCTTC,CASSVVGPSSYNEQFF,TRBJ2-1,-,few,TRBV9,16
TGTGCCAGCAGTGAACGCCTCGGGGTCGGGGAGCTGTTTTTT,CASSERLGVGELFF,TRBJ2-2,-,few,TRBV2,14
TGTGCCAGCAGCCCTATAGGGGGGACAGGCTACAATGAGCAGTTCTTC,CASSPIGGTGYNEQFF,TRBJ2-1,TRBD1,few,TRBV7-7,16
TGTGCCAGCAGCTTGGGTGGACCCGACCAAGAGACCCAGTACTTC,CASSLGGPDQETQYF,TRBJ2-5,-,few,TRBV5-6,15
TGCGCCAGCAGGGATACCGGGACAGGGCCGCTCTACGAGCAGTACTTC,CASRDTGTGPLYEQYF,TRBJ2-7,TRBD1,few,TRBV10-2,16
TGTGCCAGCAGCTTAGCGGGGGGACAGTCAGCACCCCTCCACTTT,CASSLAGGQSAPLHF,TRBJ1-6,TRBD1,-,TRBV7-9,15
TGTGCCAGCCCTGGGACTAGCGTCGGCACAGATACGCAGTATTTT,CASPGTSVGTDTQYF,TRBJ2-3,TRBD2,few,TRBV2,15
TGTGCCAGTAGTACACCGGGACAGGGAGCAAATGAATACGGCTACACCTTC,CASSTPGQGANEYGYTF,TRBJ1-2,TRBD1,-,TRBV19,17